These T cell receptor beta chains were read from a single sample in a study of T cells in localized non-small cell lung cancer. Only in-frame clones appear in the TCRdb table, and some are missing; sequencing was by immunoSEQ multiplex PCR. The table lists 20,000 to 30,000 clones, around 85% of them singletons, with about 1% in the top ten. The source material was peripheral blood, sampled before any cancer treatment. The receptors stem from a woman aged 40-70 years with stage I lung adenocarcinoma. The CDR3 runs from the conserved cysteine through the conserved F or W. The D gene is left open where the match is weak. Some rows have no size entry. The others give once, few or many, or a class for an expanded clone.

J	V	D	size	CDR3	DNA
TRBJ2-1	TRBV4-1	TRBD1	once	CASSQTTGWNEQFF	TGCGCCAGCAGCCAAACGACAGGGTGGAATGAGCAGTTCTTC
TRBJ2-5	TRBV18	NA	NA	CASSPLESQETQYF	TGTGCCAGCTCACCCCTCGAGAGCCAAGAGACCCAGTACTTC
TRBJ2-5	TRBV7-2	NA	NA	CASSPYSGVQETQYF	TGTGCCAGCAGCCCGTACTCAGGGGTACAAGAGACCCAGTACTTC
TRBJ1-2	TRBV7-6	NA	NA	CASSPEQDGKPGYGYTF	TGTGCCAGCAGCCCGGAGCAAGACGGGAAGCCGGGGTATGGCTACACCTTC
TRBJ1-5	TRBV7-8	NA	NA	CASSQIDRPNHF	TGTGCCAGCAGCCAAATTGACAGGCCGAACCATTTT
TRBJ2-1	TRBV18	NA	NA	CASSPPLKGAYNEQFF	TGTGCCAGCTCACCACCGCTAAAGGGCGCTTACAATGAGCAGTTCTTC
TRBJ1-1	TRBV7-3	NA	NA	CASSLYMNTEAFF	TGTGCCAGCAGCTTGTACATGAACACTGAAGCTTTCTTT
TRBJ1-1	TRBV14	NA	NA	CASSQSPAEAFF	TGTGCCAGCAGCCAATCGCCTGCTGAAGCTTTCTTT
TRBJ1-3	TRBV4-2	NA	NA	CASSQDDSRSGNTIYF	TGTGCCAGCAGCCAAGATGACAGCCGCTCTGGAAACACCATATATTTT
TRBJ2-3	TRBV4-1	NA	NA	CASSQVRDEDTQYF	TGCGCCAGCAGCCAAGTTAGGGACGAAGATACGCAGTATTTT
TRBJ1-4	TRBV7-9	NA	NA	CASSLRMASTNEKLFF	TGTGCCAGCAGCTTAAGAATGGCTTCAACTAATGAAAAACTGTTTTTT
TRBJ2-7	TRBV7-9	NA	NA	CASSLRGAGEQYF	TGTGCCAGCAGCTTGAGAGGAGCCGGCGAGCAGTACTTC
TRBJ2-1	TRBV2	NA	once	CASSEAGLPRNEQFF	TGTGCCAGCAGTGAAGCGGGGTTGCCTAGAAATGAGCAGTTCTTC
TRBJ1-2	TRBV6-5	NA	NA	CASSGFSANYGYTF	TGTGCCAGCAGTGGATTTTCAGCTAACTATGGCTACACCTTC
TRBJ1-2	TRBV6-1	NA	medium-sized	CASRGGFGYTF	TGTGCCAGCAGGGGTGGGTTTGGCTACACCTTC
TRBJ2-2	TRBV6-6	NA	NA	CASKISTPPGELFF	TGTGCCAGCAAAATTTCGACCCCGCCCGGGGAGCTGTTTTTT
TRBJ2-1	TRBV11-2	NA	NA	CASSLVGTNYENQFF	TGTGCCAGCAGCTTAGTTGGGACAAACTACGAAAATCAGTTCTTC
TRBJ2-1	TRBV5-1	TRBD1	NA	CASSRGQVSYNEQFF	TGCGCCAGCAGCCGGGGACAGGTATCCTACAATGAGCAGTTCTTC
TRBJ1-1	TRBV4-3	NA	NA	CASSHRLNTEAFF	TGCGCCAGCAGCCACAGGTTGAACACTGAAGCTTTCTTT
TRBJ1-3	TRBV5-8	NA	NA	CASSFHTIYF	TGTGCCAGCAGCTTCCACACCATATATTTT
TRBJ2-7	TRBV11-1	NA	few	CASSPGGTVSYEQYF	TGTGCCAGCAGCCCTGGGGGGACAGTCTCCTACGAGCAGTACTTC